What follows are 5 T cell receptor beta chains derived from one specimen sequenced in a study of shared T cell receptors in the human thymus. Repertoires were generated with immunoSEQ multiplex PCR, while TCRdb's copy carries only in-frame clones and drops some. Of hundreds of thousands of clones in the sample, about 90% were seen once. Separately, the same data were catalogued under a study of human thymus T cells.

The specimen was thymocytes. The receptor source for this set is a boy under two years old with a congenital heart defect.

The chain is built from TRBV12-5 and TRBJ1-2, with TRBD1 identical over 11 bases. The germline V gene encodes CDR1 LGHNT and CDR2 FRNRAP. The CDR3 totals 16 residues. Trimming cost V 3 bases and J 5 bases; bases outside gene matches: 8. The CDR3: CASGFPSGTGGYGYTF. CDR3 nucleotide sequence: TGTGCTAGTGGTTTTCCCTCCGGGACAGGGGGTTATGGCTACACCTTC.

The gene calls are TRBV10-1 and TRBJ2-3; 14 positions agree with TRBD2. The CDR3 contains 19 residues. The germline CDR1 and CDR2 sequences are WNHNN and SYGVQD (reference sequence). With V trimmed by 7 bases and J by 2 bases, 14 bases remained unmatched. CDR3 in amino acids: CASTRRLAGGPNLTDTQYF. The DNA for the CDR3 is TGCGCCAGCACCCGAAGACTAGCGGGGGGGCCAAACCTCACAGATACGCAGTATTTT.

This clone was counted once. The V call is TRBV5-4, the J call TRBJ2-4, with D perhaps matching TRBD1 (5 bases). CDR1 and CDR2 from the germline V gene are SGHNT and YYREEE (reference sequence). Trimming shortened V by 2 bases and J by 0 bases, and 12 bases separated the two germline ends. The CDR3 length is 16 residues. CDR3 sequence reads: CASSLFPGIAKNIQYF. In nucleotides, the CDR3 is TGTGCCAGCAGCTTATTCCCAGGGATAGCCAAAAACATTCAGTACTTC.

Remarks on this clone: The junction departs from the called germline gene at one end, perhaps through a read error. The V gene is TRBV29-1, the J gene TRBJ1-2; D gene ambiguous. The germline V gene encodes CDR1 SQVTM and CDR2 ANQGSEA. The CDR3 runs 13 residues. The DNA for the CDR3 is TGCAGCGTTGAAGATCTAAGAAACTCTGGCTACACCTTC. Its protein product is CSVEDLRNSGYTF.

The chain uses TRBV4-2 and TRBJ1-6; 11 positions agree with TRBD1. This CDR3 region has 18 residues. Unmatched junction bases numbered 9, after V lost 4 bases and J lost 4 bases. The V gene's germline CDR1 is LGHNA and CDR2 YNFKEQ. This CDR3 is CASSPLIGQGAYNSPLHF. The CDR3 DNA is TGTGCCAGCAGCCCACTGATCGGACAGGGGGCATATAATTCACCCCTCCACTTT.